This T cell receptor beta chain came from a study of blood T cell repertoires in COVID-19. About the study: There were acute and convalescent COVID-19 samples, and they came from the United States, Italy and Spain. T cells, B-cell-depleted T cells, or PBMCs supplied cDNA or gDNA.

Germline values: CDR1 MDHEN, CDR2 SYDVKM. This CDR3 is built from 10 residues. V gave up 10 bases and J gave up 7 bases, with 11 bases separating them. Per the original data handling: Quantification of nucleated cells was approximated via reference gene primer amplification. Clones were sequenced by immunoSEQ multiplex PCR, and TCRdb holds only the in-frame ones, with some missing. The DNA was the basis for D and trimming; V, J and clone size are from that table. This sample has approximately 190,000 clones, with 65% to 85% found just once. The sample taken for sequencing was peripheral blood. The rearrangement links TRBV28 to TRBJ2-7; D may be TRBD2 (5 bases). The sequence came from a man aged 55 to 69 with active or convalescent COVID-19. The CDR3, as DNA: TGTGCCACCGAACGGGAAGAGCAGTACTTC. Encoded protein: CATEREEQYF.